This record concerns one TCR beta chain sequence. CDR3 size: 14 residues. V shed 5 bases, J shed 5 bases, and the junction held 7 bases outside the gene matches. Per the germline V gene, CDR1 is SGHVS and CDR2 is FNYEAQ. Authors' processing steps: Reference gene primer amplification gave nucleated cell count estimates. The protocol was immunoSEQ multiplex PCR, while the TCRdb copy is restricted to in-frame clones and leaves out a portion. V and J calls plus clone size are reproduced from that table; the DNA served to infer D and trimming. This repertoire shows hundreds of thousands of clones, roughly 89% found once; its top ten account for just over 2.5%. Enrolled through a virtual design, the participants were between about 18 and 89 years of age and came from under 30 US areas. Clinical history reported by participants formed the basis on which cohorts were assigned. The data were obtained in a study of blood T cell repertoires in COVID-19. Across the whole study: Sources were T cells, B-cell-depleted T cells, or PBMCs; the material itself was cDNA or gDNA.

This TCR was recovered from a woman in her 30s with acute COVID-19. V gene TRBV7-6 combines with J gene TRBJ2-7, with 9 bases identical to TRBD1. Input material: PBMCs or T cells enriched from blood (not recorded which). The CDR3, as DNA: TGTGCCAGCAGCGTGGGACAGGGCGGGGACGAGCAGTACTTC. This codes for CASSVGQGGDEQYF.